This TCR beta chain derives from a study of CD8+ T cells in alopecia areata (dated by TCRdb to 2016 to 2018). For the study in its entirety: Treated patients were enrolled in an open-label pilot trial of oral tofacitinib at 5 to 10 mg twice daily for moderate-to-severe alopecia areata. Tofacitinib was given for 6 to 18 months, followed by 6 months of follow-up off drug to assess delayed response and recurrence. The study used high-throughput TCRbeta sequencing to examine T cell clonal expansion in alopecia areata, in both the C3H/HeJ mouse model and human patients. Human TCRbeta sequencing covered scalp tissue and sorted CD4+ and CD8+ peripheral blood T cells from patchy and totalis/universalis alopecia areata patients and healthy controls. Biopsies were taken from tofacitinib-treated patients at baseline and again at 4 and 24 weeks into treatment, and several of those patients also had a later scalp biopsy. Clonality in the scalp was compared among normal scalp (n=4), patchy alopecia areata scalp (n=8), and alopecia totalis/universalis scalp (n=8). RNA was extracted with the PAXgene miRNA kit for fixed scalp, the miRNeasy kit for PBMCs, and the RNeasy kit for mouse skin. Amplification of TCRbeta CDR3 regions was done by immunoSEQ multiplex PCR using 35 Vbeta forward primers and 13 Jbeta reverse primers.

Study-wide findings and limitations: Unlike mouse skin, where gammadelta T cells dominate, normal human skin contains resident alphabeta T cells that get sequenced too, which complicates analysis of the scalp TCR repertoire. Compared with normal scalp, lesional scalp had higher clonality and more expanded CD8+ clones, particularly in alopecia totalis/universalis, a pattern that suggests antigenic drive. Shared TCR sequences between patients were less evident than in mice, which may be partly attributable to HLA diversity in the patient population.

Sample time point, as interpreted from the label and publication: baseline before oral tofacitinib. Peripheral blood and lesional scalp punch biopsies were obtained from patients with alopecia areata. After PBMCs were isolated by density centrifugation and stained for CD3, CD4 and CD8, a FACSAria was used to sort CD4+ and CD8+ T cells. Worth noting for this clone: It lacks a known antigen. Per-base quality was not reported, and no clone a single base away is much larger than it.

According to the germline V gene, CDR1 reads SQVTM and CDR2 reads ANQGSEA. There are 12 amino acids in the CDR3, from cysteine to phenylalanine inclusive. Just the 36-base CDR3 DNA is kept, in frame starting at base 1. The V end loses 4 bases and the J end loses 1 base, and a stretch of 7 bases separates them. To prepare the library, the immunoSEQ multiplex PCR assay was applied. For TCR sequencing, RNA was extracted from every sample and reverse transcribed into cDNA to serve as template. SuperScript III was used to make first-strand cDNA, primed with a 2:1 mix of oligo-dT and random hexamers. Amplification bias was assessed with a synthetic immune receptor repertoire, and residual bias was removed computationally. The original pipeline was this. After raw reads were preprocessed to remove errors, the CDR3 was defined following IMGT conventions as running from the conserved cysteine to phenylalanine. Clonality was computed by normalizing Shannon entropy by log2 of the number of productive unique TCRs and subtracting the result from 1. CD4 or CD8 identity of scalp clones was inferred by cross-referencing scalp TCRbeta sequences with sorted blood CD4 and CD8 repertoires. TCRdb obtained this table from immuneACCESS and retained in-frame rearrangements with V and J assigned. These tables miss some clones; where compared with another copy, unresolved V genes account for less than half of the shortfall, and the remainder is unexplained. V, J and clone size are taken as reported in that table, and D and trimming were inferred from the DNA itself. This sample has 170,000 or so clones in its table, and about 60% of those were observed once. The top ten hold about 15% of the sample.

The sample in question was CD4+ T cells sorted from blood, obtained at week 0. The origin of this receptor is a human donor with alopecia areata. The V gene is TRBV29-1 and the J gene is TRBJ1-1; the D gene remains uncertain. The CDR3 loop reads CSVVRKNTEAFF. The nucleotide sequence reads as follows: TGCAGCGTTGTAAGAAAGAACACTGAAGCTTTCTTT. Where the CDR3 stops, the reference TRBV29-1 and TRBJ1-1 genes take over; the full variable domain is SAVISQKPSRDICQRGTSLTIQCQVDSQVTMMFWYRQQPGQSLTLIATANQGSEATYESGFVIDKFPISRPNLTFSTLTVSNMSPEDSSIYLCSVVRKNTEAFFGQGTRLTVV.